The clone carrying this TCR beta chain was observed many times. Antigen specificity is unknown. The data derive from a study of T cells in Graves' hyperthyroidism and ophthalmopathy. Study results and limitations: Classification by a 13 V-J model distinguished ophthalmopathy from stable hyperthyroidism. Researchers found most expanded thyroid clonotypes above 0.001 in blood as well.

Aged 18 to 65, the patients had hyperthyroidism that was newly diagnosed and had lasted under 2 months. The diagnoses drew upon clinical symptoms, serum thyroxine and TRAb, thyroid ultrasound and orbital computed tomography. Trimming left V 7 bases short and J 0 bases short, with 14 bases between. Germline assignment: CDR1 SGDLS and CDR2 YYNGEE. The CDR3 has 15 residues. Amplification yielded TCR beta CDR3 regions, with RNA transcripts as the source. The TCR CDR3 was amplified in a first-round RT-PCR using the HTBI primer set. One entry per CDR3 protein results from TCRdb running MiXCR on the multiplex PCR reads. The profile shows approximately 46,000 distinct CDR3 sequences, approximately 49% of them singletons.

The source is a woman aged 50 to 65 with Graves' hyperthyroidism. Sample: peripheral blood or thyroid tissue (not recorded which). V is TRBV9 and J is TRBJ1-3, with TRBD1 as a possible D gene (6 bases). CDR3 nucleotides: TGTGCCAGCTCAAGGCTGACAGGCTCTGGAAACACCATATATTTT. Translating it yields CASSRLTGSGNTIYF.